What follows is one TCR beta chain and its context. Its antigen is not known. H&E slides confirmed each diagnosis, reviewed by two pathologists independently. Premalignant or tumor cells were enriched by macro-dissection after pathologic assessment. The sample belongs to a study of immune evolution from preneoplasia to lung adenocarcinoma. Study results and caveats: Top clone share appeared to fall from AAH through AIS, MIA, adenocarcinoma. Later-stage lesions appeared to have more T cells, more diversity, less clonality.

CDR3 length equals 15 residues. J lost 0 bases, V lost 1 base, and 2 bases had no gene match. Germline V gives CDR1 SGHVS, CDR2 FQNEAQ. The protocol was immunoSEQ multiplex PCR, while the TCRdb copy is restricted to in-frame clones and leaves out a portion. The sample carries 6,000 to 7,500 clones, about 80% recorded once. Sequencing input: FFPE minimally invasive lung adenocarcinoma tissue. The receptor was derived from a person between 50 and 69 years old with lung adenocarcinoma. The chain recombines TRBV7-8 with TRBJ2-7, with 8 bases identical to TRBD1. As DNA, the CDR3 is TGTGCCAGCAGCTTAGTACAGGGGGGCTCCTACGAGCAGTACTTC. Translation: CASSLVQGGSYEQYF.